This is a list of T cell receptor beta chains from one sample in a study of T-cell memory formation after mild COVID-19. TCRdb analysed the 5' RACE reads with MiXCR anew, one entry per CDR3 protein. Here the sample spans some 600,000 distinct CDR3 sequences, roughly a sixth being singletons. The sequenced sample was PBMCs or a T cell subset sorted from them (not recorded which). These receptors were obtained from an adult woman who had mild COVID-19 (a few samples of this study predate the infection). Cell type and time point are not known. CDR3s include the opening cysteine and the closing phenylalanine or tryptophan. The D gene is left open where the match is weak. Not all rows give a size; the values are once, few, many and, for expanded clones, a class.

d_call,v_call,clone_size,j_call,cdr3_aa,cdr3_nt
-,TRBV6-5,-,TRBJ1-6,CASSYSGGGDPPLHF,TGTGCCAGCAGTTACTCCGGAGGCGGGGATCCACCCCTCCACTTT
TRBD1,TRBV7-2,-,TRBJ2-5,CASSWTGVETQYF,TGTGCCAGCAGCTGGACAGGGGTAGAGACCCAGTACTTC
-,TRBV15,few,TRBJ1-2,CATSRPGEGNYGYTF,TGTGCCACCAGCAGACCCGGGGAAGGGAACTATGGCTACACCTTC
-,TRBV5-5,few,TRBJ2-2,CASSLGLGQGTNTGELFF,TGTGCCAGCAGCTTGGGGCTGGGGCAGGGTACGAACACCGGGGAGCTGTTTTTT
-,TRBV12-3/TRBV12-4,-,TRBJ2-4,CASSPTPGLPILAKNIQYF,TGTGCCAGCAGCCCAACCCCAGGTTTACCCATACTAGCCAAAAACATTCAGTACTTC
-,TRBV2,few,TRBJ2-5,CASKAEETQYF,TGTGCCAGCAAAGCGGAAGAGACCCAGTACTTC
TRBD2,TRBV24-1,-,TRBJ2-1,CATSEHLAGGYNEQFF,TGTGCCACCAGTGAGCACCTAGCGGGAGGGTACAATGAGCAGTTCTTC
-,TRBV12-3/TRBV12-4,-,TRBJ2-6,CASSEQVNSGANVLTF,TGTGCCAGCAGTGAACAGGTTAACTCTGGGGCCAACGTCCTGACTTTC
TRBD1,TRBV5-1,many,TRBJ2-7,CASSLPGQAREQYF,TGCGCCAGCAGCTTACCGGGACAGGCGAGGGAGCAGTACTTC
-,TRBV7-6,few,TRBJ2-3,CASGTDGSTQYF,TGTGCCAGCGGGACCGACGGGAGTACGCAGTATTTT
-,TRBV4-1,few,TRBJ1-1,CASSQEGGPEAFF,TGCGCCAGCAGCCAAGAAGGTGGCCCTGAAGCTTTCTTT
-,TRBV6-2/TRBV6-3,few,TRBJ1-5,CASRGNGGNQPQHF,TGTGCCAGCAGAGGCAATGGGGGGAATCAGCCCCAGCATTTT
TRBD2,TRBV11-2,few,TRBJ2-1,CASSLVSGGAGVGNEQFF,TGTGCCAGCAGCTTGGTTAGCGGGGGGGCCGGGGTCGGCAATGAGCAGTTCTTC
TRBD2,TRBV20-1,few,TRBJ2-7,CSATGTSNSYEQYF,TGCAGTGCCACCGGGACTAGCAATTCCTACGAGCAGTACTTC
TRBD2,TRBV6-2/TRBV6-3,-,TRBJ2-3,CASSTPGLGWHTQYF,TGTGCCAGCAGTACCCCAGGACTAGGATGGCATACGCAGTATTTT